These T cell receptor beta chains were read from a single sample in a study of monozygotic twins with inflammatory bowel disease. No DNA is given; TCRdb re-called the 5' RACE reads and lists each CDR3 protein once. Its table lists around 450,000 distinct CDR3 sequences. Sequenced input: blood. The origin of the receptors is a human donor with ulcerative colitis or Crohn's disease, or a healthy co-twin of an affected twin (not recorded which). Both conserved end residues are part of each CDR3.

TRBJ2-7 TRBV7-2 CASSLSRAGSYEQYF
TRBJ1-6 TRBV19 CASRQGRNSPLHF
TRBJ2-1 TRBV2 CASSETTSYNEQFF
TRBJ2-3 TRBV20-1 CSARGGTLGTDTQYF
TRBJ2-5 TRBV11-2 CASSWGTAQETQYF
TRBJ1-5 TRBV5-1 CASSPAGEQPQHF
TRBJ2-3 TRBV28 CASRRQGSTDTQYF
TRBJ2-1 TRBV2 CASRSAGGWELSYNEQFF
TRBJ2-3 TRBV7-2 CASSALGSTDTQYF
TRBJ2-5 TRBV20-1 CSASRNLGETQYF
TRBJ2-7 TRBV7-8 CASSFRGSYEQYF
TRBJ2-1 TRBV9 CASSVVSGGGDEQFF
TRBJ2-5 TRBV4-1 CASSQAQFQETQYF
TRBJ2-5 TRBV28 CASSPYRIGADGETQYF
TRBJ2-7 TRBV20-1 CSAWRQGLGYEQYF
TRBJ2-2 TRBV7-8 CASSLGPSGFTGELFF
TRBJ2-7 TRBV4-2 CASSQDTSGFTYEQYF